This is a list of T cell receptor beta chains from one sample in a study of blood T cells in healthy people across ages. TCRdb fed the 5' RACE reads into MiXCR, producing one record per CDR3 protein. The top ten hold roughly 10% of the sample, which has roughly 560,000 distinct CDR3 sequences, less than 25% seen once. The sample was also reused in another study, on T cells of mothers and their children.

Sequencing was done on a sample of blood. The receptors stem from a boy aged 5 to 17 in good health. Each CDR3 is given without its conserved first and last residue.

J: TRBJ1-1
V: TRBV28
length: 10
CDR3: ASHGAGTEAF

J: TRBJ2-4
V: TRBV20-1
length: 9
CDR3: SADRGNIQY

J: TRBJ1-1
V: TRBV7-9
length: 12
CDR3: ASSQTTGRNEAF

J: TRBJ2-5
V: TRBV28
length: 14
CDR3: ASSPRTRKGTETQY

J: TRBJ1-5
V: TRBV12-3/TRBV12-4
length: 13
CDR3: ASSSYQGSNQPQH

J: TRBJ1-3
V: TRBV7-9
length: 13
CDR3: ASSFMTGSGNTIY

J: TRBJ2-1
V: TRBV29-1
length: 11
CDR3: SVGDWGYNEQF

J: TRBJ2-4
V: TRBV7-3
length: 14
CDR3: ASSPSGGTSSNIQY

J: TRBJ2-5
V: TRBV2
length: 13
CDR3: ASSFGQDYQETQY

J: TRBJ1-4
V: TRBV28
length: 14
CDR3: ASSLKPGQVNEKLF

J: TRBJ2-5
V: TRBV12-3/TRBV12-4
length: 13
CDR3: ASSRTSGRKETQY

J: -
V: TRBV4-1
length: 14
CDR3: ASSQDELAPYNEQF

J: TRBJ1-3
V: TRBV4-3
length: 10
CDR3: ASSQEGNTIY

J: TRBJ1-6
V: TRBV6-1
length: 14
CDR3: ASSQHQGDYNSPLH

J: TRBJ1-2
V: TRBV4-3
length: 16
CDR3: ASSQDLPGGAPSYGYT

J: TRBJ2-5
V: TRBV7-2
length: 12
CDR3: ASSLQGGQETQY

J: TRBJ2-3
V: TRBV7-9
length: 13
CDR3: ASSPGRTGTDTQY

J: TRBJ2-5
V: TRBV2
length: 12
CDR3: ASSERLAQGTQY

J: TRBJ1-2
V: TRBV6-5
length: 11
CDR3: ASSYSNSLYYT

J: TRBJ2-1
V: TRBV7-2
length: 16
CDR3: ASSPAGLAPSSYNEQF